Listed below are T cell receptor beta chains from one sample, sequenced in a study of control samples from healthy donors and cancer patients. Only in-frame clones appear in the TCRdb table, and some are missing; sequencing was by immunoSEQ multiplex PCR. Here the sample spans 100,000 to 150,000 clones, about 91% being singletons. Sequenced: blood. These receptor sequences come from a young man in good health. Each CDR3 is given with its conserved first and last residue. The D gene is left open where the match is weak. Some rows mark clone size as missing; the rest say once, few, many or name a class of expanded clone.

d_call	j_call	clone_size	v_call	cdr3_nt	cdr3_aa
TRBD1	TRBJ2-5	.	TRBV20-1	TGCAGTGCTAGTCCATCCGGGACAGCATTCCAAGAGACCCAGTACTTC	CSASPSGTAFQETQYF
.	TRBJ1-2	.	TRBV4-1	TGCGCCAGCAGCCTTCAGACAGTTACCCCTGCTAACTATGGCTACACCTTC	CASSLQTVTPANYGYTF
.	TRBJ1-3	.	TRBV30	TGTGCCTGGAGTGACGAGGTGATGTGGTCTGGAAACACCATATATTTT	CAWSDEVMWSGNTIYF
.	TRBJ2-3	.	TRBV11-3	TGTGCCAGCAGCTCCAACGGAGGCACAGATACGCAGTATTTT	CASSSNGGTDTQYF
.	TRBJ2-7	.	TRBV4-2	TGTGCCAGCAGCCAACCCGGACAATTGTCCTACGAGCAGTACTTC	CASSQPGQLSYEQYF
TRBD1	TRBJ1-6	.	TRBV10-3	TGTGCCACAACCGGGACAGCACATAATTCACCCCTCCACTTT	CATTGTAHNSPLHF
.	TRBJ2-3	once	TRBV28	TGTGCCAGCAGTTTACAGGGAGTTATCACAGATACGCAGTATTTT	CASSLQGVITDTQYF
.	TRBJ1-2	.	TRBV6-6	TGTGCCAGCAGTCCTCCCCACAGACGCCCGACAGAGAGGAACTATGGCTACACCTTC	CASSPPHRRPTERNYGYTF
.	TRBJ2-7	.	TRBV5-1	TGCGCCAGCAGCTTTGGTCGGGGCCTCAGCTCCTACGAGCAGTACTTC	CASSFGRGLSSYEQYF
TRBD1	TRBJ1-1	.	TRBV27	TGTGCCAGCAGTAGACCGGGACAGGGCACTGAAGCTTTCTTT	CASSRPGQGTEAFF
.	TRBJ2-1	.	TRBV7-2	TGTGCCAGCAGCCCTAGGAGGGGTTGGAATGAGCAGTTCTTC	CASSPRRGWNEQFF
.	TRBJ1-5	.	TRBV12-3/TRBV12-4	TGTGCCAGCAGTTCGTCCGAGAATCAGCCCCAGCATTTT	CASSSSENQPQHF
TRBD2	TRBJ2-2	.	TRBV9	TGTGCCAGCAGCGTAGCGGGGGGGGCTAACACCGGGGAGCTGTTTTTT	CASSVAGGANTGELFF
.	TRBJ1-1	.	TRBV6-5	TGTGCCAGCAGTTACAACGTCGGAACTGAAGCTTTCTTT	CASSYNVGTEAFF
.	TRBJ1-4	.	TRBV2	TGTGCCGGAGGCGGGGAAAAACTGTTTTTT	CAGGGEKLFF
TRBD2	TRBJ2-1	.	TRBV6-4	TGTGCCAGCAGTCGTTTCCTCCTCGGAGCGGGGTCCTACAATGAGCAGTTCTTC	CASSRFLLGAGSYNEQFF
.	TRBJ1-1	.	TRBV2	TGTGCCAGCAGTATCCCAGGGGAAACGAACACTGAAGCTTTCTTT	CASSIPGETNTEAFF
TRBD1	TRBJ1-4	.	TRBV5-1	TGCGCCAGCAGCACGGGACAGGGAGGGGAAAAACTGTTTTTT	CASSTGQGGEKLFF
TRBD2	TRBJ2-3	.	TRBV12-5	TGTGCTAGTGGTCCCCGAGCGGGGGATGCAGATACGCAGTATTTT	CASGPRAGDADTQYF
.	TRBJ1-3	.	TRBV5-4	TGTGCCAGCAGCTTGTCAAGGGCCCGGGTCCCTGGAAACACCATATATTTT	CASSLSRARVPGNTIYF
TRBD2	TRBJ2-1	.	TRBV3-1/TRBV3-2	TGTGCCAGCAGCCCCGTTCCACTAGCGGGGGGGCCGGGGCAGTTCTTC	CASSPVPLAGGPGQFF
.	TRBJ2-5	.	TRBV11-2	TGTGCCAGCAGCTGGAATCGGGGGAAAGAGACCCAGTACTTC	CASSWNRGKETQYF
TRBD1	TRBJ2-5	.	TRBV2	TGTGCCAGCAGTGAAGCGAGACAGGGGGAGACCCAGTACTTC	CASSEARQGETQYF
.	TRBJ1-6	once	TRBV5-1	TGCGCCAGCAGCTTGGCGACCCAAAATTCACCCCTCCACTTT	CASSLATQNSPLHF
TRBD1	TRBJ1-6	.	TRBV19	TGTGCCAGTAGCCAATTCATTACAGGGGGCAGCTCCTATAATTCACCCCTCCACTTT	CASSQFITGGSSYNSPLHF
TRBD1	TRBJ1-1	.	TRBV3-1/TRBV3-2	TGTGCCAGCAGCCAAGTGGACAGGGGGAACACTGAAGCTTTCTTT	CASSQVDRGNTEAFF
TRBD1	TRBJ2-5	.	TRBV6-6	TGTGCCAGCAGACAGAGGACAGGATTTGGGGAGACCCAGTACTTC	CASRQRTGFGETQYF
.	TRBJ2-1	.	TRBV14	TGTGCCAGCAGCCAAATAAAGGGCGTGGGGCAGTTCTTC	CASSQIKGVGQFF
.	TRBJ1-1	.	TRBV6-6	TGTGCCAGCAGTTACTCGGGGGGTACAGGGACTGAAGCTTTCTTT	CASSYSGGTGTEAFF
TRBD2	TRBJ2-7	.	TRBV5-4	TGTGCCAGCAGCTTGGCCGCTTTGCGGGGGGGCTCCTACGAGCAGTACTTC	CASSLAALRGGSYEQYF
TRBD1	TRBJ1-6	few	TRBV10-1	TGCGCCAGCAGTGAGGGACAGGAATCACCCCTCCACTTT	CASSEGQESPLHF
.	TRBJ2-5	.	TRBV4-2	TGTGCCAGCAGCCCCCGGGGTGGGGGGTCGCTGCTAGAGACCCAGTACTTC	CASSPRGGGSLLETQYF
TRBD2	TRBJ2-1	.	TRBV10-3	TGTGCCATCAGTGAGCCTGTTCAACTAGCGGGGGGCTCCACGGATGAGCAGTTCTTC	CAISEPVQLAGGSTDEQFF
.	TRBJ1-1	.	TRBV3-1/TRBV3-2	TGTGCCAGCAGCCAAGATTTGAGTGGCCCTGAAGCTTTCTTT	CASSQDLSGPEAFF
.	TRBJ1-3	.	TRBV3-1/TRBV3-2	TGTGCCAGCAGCCAAGCCAGGGCTGGAAACACCATATATTTT	CASSQARAGNTIYF
.	TRBJ2-3	.	TRBV7-9	TGTGCCAGCAGCTTAATCGCGGCCGCAGATACGCAGTATTTT	CASSLIAAADTQYF
TRBD1	TRBJ2-3	.	TRBV7-3	TGTGCCAGCAGCGTCGACACTCGGGGACAGTTTGGGCAGTATTTT	CASSVDTRGQFGQYF
TRBD1	TRBJ1-3	.	TRBV7-6	TGTGCCAGCAGCTTCGGACAGGGCAAAGGAAACACCATATATTTT	CASSFGQGKGNTIYF
.	TRBJ1-5	.	TRBV3-1/TRBV3-2	TGTGCCAGCAGCCAAGATGCTTCGGGAAATCAGCCCCAGCATTTT	CASSQDASGNQPQHF
.	TRBJ1-4	.	TRBV30	TGTGCCTGGAGAGTTGGCGGGGGAGGTGAAAAACTGTTTTTT	CAWRVGGGGEKLFF
TRBD1	TRBJ2-2	medium-sized	TRBV6-4	TGTGCCAGCAGTGACTCGACAGGGGCCGGGGAGCTGTTTTTT	CASSDSTGAGELFF
.	TRBJ1-2	.	TRBV6-1	TGTGCCAGCAGTGAAGCCGTATGGCTTAACTATGGCTACACCTTC	CASSEAVWLNYGYTF
.	TRBJ2-7	.	TRBV18	TGTGCCAGCTCACCAAATCCAGGTAACGAGCAGTACTTC	CASSPNPGNEQYF
.	TRBJ2-1	.	TRBV6-4	TGTGCCAGCAGTGAAGCTGCCCTAGCTGAGCAGTTCTTC	CASSEAALAEQFF
.	TRBJ1-1	.	TRBV10-3	TGTGCCATCAGTGAAGTCGACTCCGCTGAAGCTTTCTTT	CAISEVDSAEAFF
TRBD1	TRBJ1-2	once	TRBV7-3	TGTGCCAGCAGCGTCACAGGGGGCGGTGGCTACACCTTC	CASSVTGGGGYTF
.	TRBJ1-1	once	TRBV5-1	TGCGCCAGCAGCTCGTCCGGGGGGGCAAGGCCTGAAGCTTTCTTT	CASSSSGGARPEAFF
.	TRBJ2-1	.	TRBV2	TGTGCCACGCTAAAGTCCGCCACCAATGAGCAGTTCTTC	CATLKSATNEQFF
.	TRBJ2-2	.	TRBV30	TGTGCCTGCCAGCGGAGAAACACCGGGGAGCTGTTTTTT	CACQRRNTGELFF
.	TRBJ1-6	.	TRBV7-2	TGTGCCAGCAGCTTAGGCGGGCAGGGCCCTTCACCCCTCCACTTT	CASSLGGQGPSPLHF
TRBD1	TRBJ2-7	.	TRBV7-6	TGTGCCAGCAGCTCTCGGACAGGACAGGACTACGAGCAGTACTTC	CASSSRTGQDYEQYF
.	TRBJ1-4	.	TRBV27	TGTGCCAGCAGTTTGGGGGGGACCGGGAATGAAAAACTGTTTTTT	CASSLGGTGNEKLFF